The 4 T cell receptor beta chains below all came from one sample that was sequenced in a study of cytomegalovirus exposure and HLA in healthy donors. Sequencing was performed with immunoSEQ multiplex PCR; in TCRdb, only in-frame clones are kept and a portion is missing. This table has more than 300,000 clones, approximately 90% appearing once. Sequencing input: PBMCs. The receptors stem from a woman aged 18-30 years in good health and CMV-seronegative.

V gene TRBV6-1 combines with J gene TRBJ2-5; D remains ambiguous. CDR1 MNHNS and CDR2 SASEGT come from the germline V gene. The V end was cut by 2 bases, the J end by 5 bases, with 15 bases between. The CDR3 runs 15 residues. CDR3 in DNA: TGTGCCAGCAGTGAAAATGTCGAGGATCCGGAGACCCAGTACTTC. Protein sequence: CASSENVEDPETQYF.

The chain joins TRBV7-9 to TRBJ2-3; possibly TRBD1 for D (8 bases). Germline V CDR1 and CDR2: SEHNR, FQNEAQ (reference sequence). V lost 5 bases and J 6 bases, leaving 12 bases between the germline ends. CDR3 size: 13 residues. CDR3 loop: CASSPQGGDTQYF. The CDR3 DNA follows: TGTGCCAGCAGCCCACAGGGGGGGGATACGCAGTATTTT.

CDR3 in amino acids: CAGGWADITGELFF. CDR3 coding DNA: TGTGCAGGAGGGTGGGCGGATATCACCGGGGAGCTGTTTTTT. The chain joins TRBV6-1 to TRBJ2-2; the D gene is possibly TRBD2 (6 bases). Germline V CDR1 and CDR2: MNHNS, SASEGT. The CDR3 has 14 amino acids.

Only one count was recorded for this clone. J is TRBJ1-1 and V is TRBV27; the D gene is possibly TRBD1 (5 bases). Trimming took 8 bases from V and 5 from J, leaving 18 bases between them. This CDR3 has 14 residues. In germline, CDR1 is MNHEY, CDR2 SMNVEV (reference sequence). The CDR3 nucleotides are TGTGCCAGCTTTTTGCGGGGGGGAGAGACTGAAGCTTTCTTT. Protein sequence: CASFLRGGETEAFF.